This T cell receptor beta chain originates from a study of T cells in Graves' hyperthyroidism and ophthalmopathy (dated 2019 in TCRdb). Regarding the research as a whole: Peripheral blood samples were taken at the time of initial diagnosis, prior to any treatment. To identify distinguishing TCR V-J signatures, a discovery cohort of around 100 patients was used, comprising fewer than 45 with Graves' ophthalmopathy and 55 to 65 with stable Graves' hyperthyroidism. Prospective prediction of ophthalmopathy was tested in an independent validation cohort consisting of some 18 hyperthyroidism patients and approximately 16 patients who later progressed to ophthalmopathy. The 75 to 100 discovery patients were randomly split 7:3 into training and test sets. The study also compared thyroid tissue and blood T-cell repertoires from roughly six Graves' hyperthyroidism patients. After sampling, hyperthyroidism patients received methimazole starting at 30 mg daily, and ophthalmopathy patients received high-dose intravenous methylprednisolone. TCR Vbeta CDR3 sequencing of roughly 140 peripheral blood samples (over 40 ophthalmopathy, 70 to 85 hyperthyroidism and roughly 17 progressor patients) is reported in the paper. The investigation overall reported the following: In validation, the model predicted progression to ophthalmopathy a median of about 6.8 months before onset, with 65% to 71% sensitivity and roughly 72% specificity. A model built on a 13 V-J signature distinguished ophthalmopathy from stable hyperthyroidism, reaching 87.88% sensitivity and around 81% specificity in cross-validation and 80%/75% in testing. No statistical method was used to set the sample size in advance, and investigators knew the group allocation. Most expanded thyroid clonotypes (frequency above 0.001) were also detected in blood, a finding suggesting that blood repertoires may reflect thyroid immune responses.

V loses 6 bases, J loses 6 bases, and the germline ends lie 9 bases apart. The CDR3, from cysteine to phenylalanine, totals 12 residues. Kept here is only the CDR3 DNA, which spans 36 bases and is read in frame from base 1. Ophthalmopathy patients had moderately to severely active disease, with a Clinical Activity Score of 3 or more, a NOSPECS grade of 4 or more, and a disease duration of less than 3 months. The study excluded patients with uncontrolled infections, other autoimmune diseases, pregnancy or lactation. Diagnoses relied on clinical symptoms, serum thyroxine and TRAb, thyroid ultrasound and orbital computed tomography. PBMCs were isolated from about 10 ml of fresh peripheral blood by Ficoll-Paque density gradient centrifugation. Total RNA was extracted with Trizol reagent, and quality was checked on an Agilent 2100 Bioanalyzer. Turning to this clonotype: Its specific antigen is unknown. No much larger clonotype is one base removed from it; base qualities were not supplied.

The TCR beta CDR3 regions were amplified from the RNA transcripts. For the first round of RT-PCR on the TCR CDR3, the HTBI primer set was used together with the Qiagen OneStep RT-PCR kit. A second multiplex PCR round built the libraries, followed by size selection and purification. Sequencing of the libraries was done on an Illumina HiSeq2000 using paired-end 100 bp reads. In the authors' own workflow: SOAPnuke was used to process the raw data, removing reads that contained adapters or uncalled bases, had a mean Phred below 15, or lacked an exact match to the constant primer or identifier. High-quality paired reads were merged using COPE v1.2.5, and each unique nucleotide sequence was defined as a clonotype. MiTCR v1.1 was used to align the clonotypes against IMGT TRBV, TRBD and TRBJ reference segments. Only V-J combinations with frequency above 0.0001, covering roughly 99% of repertoires, were analysed. The TCS score was defined as F50 (clonal expansion) divided by E x V (chaos), with BLOSUM62-based TCRdist calculated between CDR3 peptides within each V-J. Welch's t-statistics and random forest reduced roughly 530 V-J features to some 14, which were used in a naive Bayes classifier (R e1071). The public reads were run again by TCRdb, first through fastp at Q25 and then through MiXCR, and only productive beta chains were kept. A single entry per CDR3 protein holds the most common genes and DNA from its merged rows. These V and J calls are TCRdb output, not the study's own analysis. The sample table lists about 640,000 distinct CDR3 sequences, under 25% of them with a count of one. The ten largest clonotypes hold more than 30% of the sample.

Recombination linked TRBV12-3 or TRBV12-4 to TRBJ1-5; the D gene cannot be named for sure. Sequencing was done on a sample of blood. This TCR came from a man younger than 40 with Graves' ophthalmopathy. The CDR3 protein sequence reads: CASSGSAQPQHF. The nucleotide sequence reads as follows: TGTGCCAGCAGCGGGAGCGCTCAGCCCCAGCATTTT.